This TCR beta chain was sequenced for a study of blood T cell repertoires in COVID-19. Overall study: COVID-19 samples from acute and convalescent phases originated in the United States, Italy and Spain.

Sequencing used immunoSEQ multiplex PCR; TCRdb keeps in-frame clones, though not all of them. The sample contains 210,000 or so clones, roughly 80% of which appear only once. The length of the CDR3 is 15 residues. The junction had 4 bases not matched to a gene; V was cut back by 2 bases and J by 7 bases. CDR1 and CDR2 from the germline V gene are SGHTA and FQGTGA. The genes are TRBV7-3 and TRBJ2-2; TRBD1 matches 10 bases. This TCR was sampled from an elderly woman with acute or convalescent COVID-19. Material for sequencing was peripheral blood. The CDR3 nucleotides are TGTGCCAGCAGCTTATCGACAGGGGGCATCGGGGAGCTGTTTTTT. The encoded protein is CASSLSTGGIGELFF.